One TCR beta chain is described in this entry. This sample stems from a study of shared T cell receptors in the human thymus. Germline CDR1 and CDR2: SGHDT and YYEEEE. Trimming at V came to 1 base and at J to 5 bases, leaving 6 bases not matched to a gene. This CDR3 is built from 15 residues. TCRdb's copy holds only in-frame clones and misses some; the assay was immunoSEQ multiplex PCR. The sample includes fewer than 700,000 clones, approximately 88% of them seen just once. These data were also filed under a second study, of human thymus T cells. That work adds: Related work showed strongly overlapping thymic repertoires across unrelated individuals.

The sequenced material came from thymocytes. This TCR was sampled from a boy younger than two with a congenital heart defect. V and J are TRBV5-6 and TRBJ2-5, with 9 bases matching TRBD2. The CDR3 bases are TGTGCCAGCAGCTTGCAGCGGGAGGACGCGGAGACCCAGTACTTC. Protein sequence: CASSLQREDAETQYF. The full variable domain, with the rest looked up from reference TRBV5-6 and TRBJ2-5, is DAGVTQSPTHLIKTRGQQVTLRCSPKSGHDTVSWYQQALGQGPQFIFQYYEEEERQRGNFPDRFSGHQFPNYSSELNVNALLLGDSALYLCASSLQREDAETQYFGPGTRLLVL.